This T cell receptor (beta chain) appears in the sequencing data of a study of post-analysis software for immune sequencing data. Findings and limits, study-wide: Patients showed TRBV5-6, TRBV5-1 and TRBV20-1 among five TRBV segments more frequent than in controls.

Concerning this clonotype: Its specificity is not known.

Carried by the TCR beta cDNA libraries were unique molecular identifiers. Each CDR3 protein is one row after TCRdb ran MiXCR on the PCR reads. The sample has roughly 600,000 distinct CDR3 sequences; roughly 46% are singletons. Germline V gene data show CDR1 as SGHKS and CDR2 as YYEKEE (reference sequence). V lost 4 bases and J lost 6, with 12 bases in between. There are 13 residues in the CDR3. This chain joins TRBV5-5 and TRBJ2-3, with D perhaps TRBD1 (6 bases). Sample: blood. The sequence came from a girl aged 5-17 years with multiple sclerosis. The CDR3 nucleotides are TGTGCCAGCAGCCCTCAGGGGATTGATACGCAGTATTTT. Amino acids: CASSPQGIDTQYF.